The 20 T cell receptor beta chains below all came from one sample that was sequenced in a study of blood T cells in healthy people across ages (dated by TCRdb to the mid-2010s). Library preparation was by 5' RACE. Sequencer: Illumina HiSeq 2500. A second roughly 6 to 12 cycle PCR used a sample-barcoded 5' primer and a J-beta primer mix. The public sequencing data were trimmed at Q25 with fastp and processed into clonotypes with MiXCR by TCRdb, which kept only in-frame beta chains. Rows merge per CDR3 protein into single entries with the most common DNA and genes. This sample is represented by roughly 1,500,000 distinct CDR3 sequences; roughly 40% of them were singletons. The biggest ten clones account for roughly 8.2% of the sample. The sample comprised blood. Receptor source: a woman in her late teens or twenties in good health.

This clonotype was picked up one time. The gene calls are TRBV20-1 and TRBJ2-4, with a tentative D call TRBD2 (5 bases). Trimming took 5 bases from V and 0 from J, leaving 14 bases between them. From germline, CDR1 is DFQATT and CDR2 SNEGSKA (reference sequence). The CDR3 spans 15 residues. CDR3 nucleotides: TGCAGTGCTGATAATCCGGCGGGAGCCAAAAACATTCAGTACTTC. The encoded protein is CSADNPAGAKNIQYF.

The V call is TRBV20-1, the J call TRBJ2-3; 14 bases fit TRBD2. Germline values: CDR1 DFQATT, CDR2 SNEGSKA (reference sequence). This CDR3 is 19 amino acids long. The V gene end was trimmed by 0 bases and the J gene end by 0 bases; junction bases not matched to a gene: 8. The CDR3 sequence: CSARDRGLAGGPSTDTQYF. The CDR3, as DNA: TGCAGTGCTAGAGATCGAGGACTAGCGGGGGGTCCCAGCACAGATACGCAGTATTTT.

This clonotype was seen a handful of times. V usage is TRBV4-2 and J usage is TRBJ2-1; D remains unclear. The CDR3 contains 16 residues. The germline V gene encodes CDR1 LGHNA and CDR2 YNFKEQ. V was shortened by 1 base and J by 0 bases, with 10 bases between the two germline ends. CDR3 sequence (DNA): TGTGCCAGCAGCCAAGTCTACCCTAGCTCCTACAATGAGCAGTTCTTC. It translates to CASSQVYPSSYNEQFF.

The rearrangement uses TRBV6-1 and TRBJ2-2, with D perhaps given as TRBD1 or TRBD2 (6 bases each). Between the trimmed V and J ends, which lost 0 bases and 10 bases, there was a span of 15 bases. CDR1 is MNHNS and CDR2 is SASEGT in the germline V gene. The CDR3 is made up of 15 amino acids. This chain's CDR3 is CASSEARGASAELFF. CDR3 bases: TGTGCCAGCAGTGAAGCGAGGGGGGCCTCCGCGGAGCTGTTTTTT.

In this sample, this clonotype turned up a few times. The chain joins TRBV18 to TRBJ2-3, with 9 bases lining up with TRBD2. This CDR3 is 16 amino acids long. From germline, CDR1 is KGHSH and CDR2 LQKENI. The ends lost 1 base at V and 2 bases at J; junction bases unmatched: 4. The CDR3 loop is CASSPQAGGFTDTQYF. The CDR3 DNA reads as TGTGCCAGCTCACCACAAGCGGGGGGATTCACAGATACGCAGTATTTT.

V gene TRBV27 combines with J gene TRBJ2-5; 7 bases map to TRBD1. The J call may be mistaken, given a closer DNA end match to TRBJ2-7. Germline CDR1 is MNHEY and CDR2 is SMNVEV (reference sequence). This CDR3 is built from 14 residues. The CDR3, as DNA: TGTGCCAGCAGTTCGCCGACAGGGTGGTACGAGCAGTACTTC. It is translated as CASSSPTGWYEQYF.

The chain couples TRBV5-1 to TRBJ2-3, with a weak D call TRBD2 (6 bases). This CDR3 contains 16 residues. Looked up from germline, CDR1 is SGHRS and CDR2 is YFSETQ. V dropped 4 bases and J dropped 4 bases, with 19 bases sitting between them. In DNA, the CDR3 is TGCGCCAGCAGCCCCTCCGCCCATGGCGGGGCAGATACGCAGTATTTT. This codes for CASSPSAHGGADTQYF.

This chain joins TRBV3-1 and TRBJ2-7; 10 bases fit TRBD2. CDR1 and CDR2 (germline): LGHDT, YNNKEL (reference sequence). The junction had 10 bases not matched to a gene; V was cut back by 6 bases and J by 5 bases. This CDR3 is 15 amino acids long. CDR3 sequence: CASSPPTSGFNEQYF. In DNA form, the CDR3 reads TGTGCCAGCAGTCCCCCGACTAGCGGGTTCAACGAGCAGTACTTC.

This clonotype was counted a few times. This chain joins TRBV5-1 and TRBJ2-1; the D gene is possibly TRBD1 (6 bases). Trimming left V 2 bases short and J 5 bases short, with 14 bases between. The germline V gene encodes CDR1 SGHRS and CDR2 YFSETQ. There are 15 residues in the CDR3. The CDR3 region is CASSLEPGVNNEQFF. CDR3 in DNA: TGCGCCAGCAGCTTAGAGCCAGGGGTGAACAATGAGCAGTTCTTC.

This chain uses TRBV3-1 with TRBJ2-5, with D possibly called TRBD1 or TRBD2 (5 bases each). Germline loops: CDR1 LGHDT, CDR2 YNNKEL (reference sequence). The CDR3 runs 14 residues. Trimming stripped 7 bases from V and 4 bases from J, with 16 bases between. The CDR3 here is CASIPMGVGETQYF. In nucleotides, the CDR3 is TGTGCCAGCATCCCTATGGGGGTGGGAGAGACCCAGTACTTC.

This clonotype was seen only a few times. The chain combines TRBV25-1 with TRBJ2-3; TRBD1 aligns across 8 bases. With V trimmed by 5 bases and J by 10 bases, 5 bases remained unmatched. CDR1 MGHDK and CDR2 SYGVNS come from the germline V gene. The CDR3 is 12 amino acids. The CDR3 is CASSNGQGAQYF. Written as DNA, the CDR3 is TGTGCCAGCAGTAACGGACAGGGTGCGCAGTATTTT.

The chain couples TRBV4-1 to TRBJ2-2, with D maybe TRBD1 (5 bases). This CDR3 has 16 amino acids. The V gene's germline CDR1 is MGHRA and CDR2 YSYEKL. V lost 4 bases, J lost 1 base, and 13 bases lay in between. Written as DNA, the CDR3 is TGCGCCAGCAGCCCCTTTCAGGGTCTGAACACCGGGGAGCTGTTTTTT. It is translated as CASSPFQGLNTGELFF.

V and J are TRBV7-8 and TRBJ1-1, with D possibly matching TRBD1 (6 bases). With 8 bases removed from V and 6 bases from J, the gap between germline ends came to 19 bases. The CDR3 has 14 residues. Germline CDR1 and CDR2: SGHVS and FQNEAQ. CDR3 residues: CASAGGHRTPEAFF. CDR3 nucleotides: TGTGCCAGCGCCGGGGGACATCGAACCCCTGAAGCTTTCTTT.

The genes are TRBV6-5 and TRBJ2-7, with 14 bases identical to TRBD2. Unmatched junction bases numbered 7, after V lost 6 bases and J lost 6 bases. Germline V CDR1 and CDR2: MNHEY, SVGAGI. This CDR3 has 15 amino acids. DNA for the CDR3: TGTGCCAGCAGACTACGACTAGCGGGAGGGGCCGAGCAGTACTTC. It yields the protein CASRLRLAGGAEQYF.

In its sample, this clonotype was seen a few times. This chain joins TRBV20-1 and TRBJ2-7; 9 bases agree with TRBD2. There are 14 residues in the CDR3. Trimming removed 0 bases from V and 6 bases from J; junction bases left unmatched: 6. Germline values: CDR1 DFQATT, CDR2 SNEGSKA (reference sequence). The CDR3 spells CSARDGGGAREQYF. CDR3 bases: TGCAGTGCTAGAGATGGCGGGGGGGCTCGCGAGCAGTACTTC.

The J gene is TRBJ2-1, the V gene TRBV12-3 or TRBV12-4; 7 bases line up with TRBD2. The V gene end was trimmed by 0 bases and the J gene end by 7 bases; junction bases not matched to a gene: 3. The length of the CDR3 is 14 residues. CDR3 DNA: TGTGCCAGCAGTTTAGCGGGGGGGATAAATGAGCAGTTCTTC. It codes for CASSLAGGINEQFF.

The rearrangement uses TRBV12-3 or TRBV12-4 and TRBJ2-7, with D tentatively TRBD2 (5 bases). The germline V and J ends were trimmed by 2 bases and 7 bases, with 24 bases remaining between them. The CDR3 is made up of 17 amino acids. CDR3 DNA sequence: TGTGCCAGCAGTTTATTGGGTTACAGTCAACCGTCGGGGGAGCAGTACTTC. Protein: CASSLLGYSQPSGEQYF.

V gene TRBV18 combines with J gene TRBJ2-6, with D possibly being TRBD1 (5 bases). The V end was cut by 3 bases, the J end by 2 bases, with 8 bases between. Germline V gene data show CDR1 as KGHSH and CDR2 as LQKENI. This CDR3 contains 15 residues. CDR3 sequence: CASSPPGPGANVLTF. The DNA of the CDR3 is TGTGCCAGCTCACCGCCAGGGCCTGGGGCCAACGTCCTGACTTTC.

The V call is TRBV7-9, the J call TRBJ2-7; 14 positions match TRBD2. Germline CDR1 reads SEHNR; CDR2 reads FQNEAQ (reference sequence). The CDR3 is made up of 19 amino acids. Losses at the gene ends were 5 bases for V and 7 bases for J; bases not matched to a gene: 19. CDR3 sequence (DNA): TGTGCCAGCAGCCAGCAGAGACTAGCGGGAGGGAGGTCCTACAATGAGCAGTACTTC. Its protein product is CASSQQRLAGGRSYNEQYF.

This clonotype was seen a few times. The chain employs TRBV13 and TRBJ1-2, with 7 positions matching TRBD1. The ends lost 5 bases at V and 4 bases at J; junction bases unmatched: 7. This CDR3 region has 14 residues. The germline V gene has CDR1 PRHDT and CDR2 FYEKMQ (reference sequence). This chain's CDR3 is CASSDYRGPYGYTF. CDR3 DNA sequence: TGTGCCAGCAGCGACTACAGGGGACCCTATGGCTACACCTTC. The variable domain in full, completed from reference TRBV13 and TRBJ1-2, reads AAGVIQSPRHLIKEKRETATLKCYPIPRHDTVYWYQQGPGQDPQFLISFYEKMQSDKGSIPDRFSAQQFSDYHSELNMSSLELGDSALYFCASSDYRGPYGYTFGSGTRLTVV.